The TCR beta chain described here comes from a study of cytotoxic CD8 clonotypes in ibrutinib-treated CLL. The wider study: The patient breakdown showed 10 to 12 relapsed/refractory and about 16 treatment-naive cases, with fewer than 18 IGHV unmutated. The study, taken as a whole, reports: Once treatment began, public clonotypes, which were uncommon, contracted or stayed stable. Baseline clonality, above age-matched healthy donor levels, tracked circulating CD8+ T-cell counts. Clonality went up at ibrutinib response and then declined back toward baseline at progression.

V shed 2 bases and J shed 6 bases, with 12 bases lying between them. Germline lookup yields CDR1 GTSNPN and CDR2 SVGIG (reference sequence). The CDR3 loop spans 13 amino acids. Concerning this clone itself: Antigen specificity is unknown.

The repertoire was sequenced with immunoSEQ multiplex PCR; TCRdb's copy has only in-frame clones and lacks some. The sample contains some 200,000 clones, more than 65% of which appear only once. This sample comprised PBMCs, obtained after 12 months of ibrutinib treatment. This chain links TRBV30 with TRBJ2-3; D possibly uses TRBD1 or TRBD2 (5 bases each). The sequence was obtained from a human donor with chronic lymphocytic leukemia. Written as DNA, the CDR3 is TGTGCCTGGAGTCGGGAAGGGACGGATACGCAGTATTTT. Protein sequence: CAWSREGTDTQYF.